This T cell receptor (beta chain) was identified during a study of T cells in Graves' hyperthyroidism and ophthalmopathy. Clinical Activity Scores of at least 3, NOSPECS grades of at least 4 and durations under 3 months characterized ophthalmopathy patients. Every diagnosis used clinical symptoms, serum thyroxine and TRAb, thyroid ultrasound and orbital computed tomography. V trimming: 2 bases; J trimming: 4 bases; junction bases outside the gene matches: 13. The CDR3 runs to 17 residues. The V gene's germline CDR1 is SGHVS and CDR2 FNYEAQ. Whole-study findings and limits: Blood shared most expanded thyroid clonotypes above 0.001. Stable hyperthyroidism and ophthalmopathy were separated using 13 V-J signatures.

This clonotype occurred many times. Its antigen remains unidentified. There were TCR beta CDR3 regions amplified from RNA transcripts. TCR CDR3 regions were first amplified by RT-PCR with HTBI primers. TCRdb processed the multiplex PCR reads anew with MiXCR; each CDR3 protein has one entry. The repertoire holds approximately 400,000 distinct CDR3 sequences, less than 20% seen once, with 40% to 45% in the top ten. The sample comprised blood. The chain is built from TRBV7-6 and TRBJ2-5, with TRBD1 matching 7 bases. The TCR sequence derives from a man aged 18 to 30 with Graves' ophthalmopathy. DNA of the CDR3: TGTGCCAGCAGCTTATTGTCAGGGGGTCTTGGGGGAGAGACCCAGTACTTC. Its protein product is CASSLLSGGLGGETQYF. Drawing the rest from reference TRBV7-6 and TRBJ2-5, the complete variable domain is GAGVSQSPRYKVTKRGQDVALRCDPISGHVSLYWYRQALGQGPEFLTYFNYEAQQDKSGLPNDRFSAERPEGSISTLTIQRTEQRDSAMYRCASSLLSGGLGGETQYFGPGTRLLVL.